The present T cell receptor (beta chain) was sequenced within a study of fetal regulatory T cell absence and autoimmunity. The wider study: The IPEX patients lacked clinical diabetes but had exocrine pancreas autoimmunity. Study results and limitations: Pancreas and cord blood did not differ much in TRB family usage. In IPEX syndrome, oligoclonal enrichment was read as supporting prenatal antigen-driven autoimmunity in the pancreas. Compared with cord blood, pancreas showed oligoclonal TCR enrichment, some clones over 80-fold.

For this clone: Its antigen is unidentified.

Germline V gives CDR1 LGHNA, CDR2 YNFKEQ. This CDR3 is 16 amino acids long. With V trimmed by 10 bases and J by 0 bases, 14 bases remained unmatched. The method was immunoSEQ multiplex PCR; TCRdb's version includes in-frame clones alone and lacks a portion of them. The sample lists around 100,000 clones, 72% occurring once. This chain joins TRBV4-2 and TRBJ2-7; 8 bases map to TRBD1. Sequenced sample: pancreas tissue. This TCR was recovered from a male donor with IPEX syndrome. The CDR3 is CAISRRWTGLSYEQYF. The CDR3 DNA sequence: TGTGCCATCTCCAGGCGATGGACAGGGCTCTCCTACGAGCAGTACTTC.